Included here is one TCR beta chain sequence, with context. Its antigen remains unknown. The data derive from a study of shared clonotypes between healthy human individuals. Whole-study context: Ranging from 18 to 49 in age, donors were a couple of women and three men. Study results and caveats: Sharing across four donors was highest in naive CD4 (around 5%) and lowest in memory CD8 (0.4%). Non-shared clonotypes had lower generation probabilities than clonotypes shared by all four sorted-subset donors.

The protocol was immunoSEQ multiplex PCR, while the TCRdb copy is restricted to in-frame clones and leaves out a portion. The data show 1.5 million to 2.5 million clones, with 85% to 95% seen just once and 0.95% to 1.5% held by the top ten. Germline V gene data show CDR1 as MNHEY and CDR2 as SMNVEV (reference sequence). V lost 6 bases to trimming and J lost 2 bases; unmatched junction nucleotides: 7. The CDR3 covers 17 residues. Selected positively for CCR7 and CD45RO-negative, naive CD8 cells excluded terminally differentiated effector memory CD45RA+ cells. The genes are TRBV27 and TRBJ1-6; TRBD1 matches at 10 bases. This clonotype was sampled from a man younger than 35 in good health. Sequenced input: naive CD8+ T cells sorted from blood. The CDR3 nucleotides read TGTGCCAGCAGGGACGGGACAGGGGTTACCTATAATTCACCCCTCCACTTT. Residues: CASRDGTGVTYNSPLHF.